One sample yielded the 32 T cell receptor beta chains listed below, sequenced in a study of T cells in Graves' hyperthyroidism and ophthalmopathy. Regions amplified from RNA transcripts were the TCR beta CDR3 regions. TCR CDR3 underwent first-round RT-PCR with the HTBI primer set. TCRdb reanalysed the multiplex PCR reads using MiXCR and keeps one entry per CDR3 protein. The table includes around 600,000 distinct CDR3 sequences, 15% to 17% detected once. Sequencing was carried out using blood. The receptors here all came from a young woman with Graves' hyperthyroidism.

This clonotype was seen ten or more times. V and J are TRBV3-1 and TRBJ2-7; D not resolved. CDR1 and CDR2 (germline): LGHDT, YNNKEL (reference sequence). Trimming removed 2 bases at V and 7 bases at J, with 12 bases between. The CDR3 has 13 amino acids. The CDR3 DNA reads TGTGCCAGCAGCCAATCGGGCCCACTTGAGCAGTACTTC. Its protein is CASSQSGPLEQYF.

V usage is TRBV5-1 and J usage is TRBJ2-1; 7 nucleotides agree with TRBD1. CDR3 length equals 13 residues. In germline, CDR1 is SGHRS, CDR2 YFSETQ. With 3 bases clipped from V and 10 bases from J, the junction kept 7 bases outside the gene matches. The CDR3 protein is CASSSTGDREQFF. The CDR3 nucleotides are TGCGCCAGCAGCTCTACAGGGGATAGAGAGCAGTTCTTC.

This clonotype was detected only a few times. The chain has TRBV10-2 and TRBJ2-5; TRBD2 agrees at 7 bases. Germline-derived CDR1 and CDR2 are WSHSY and SAAADI. V trimming: 6 bases; J trimming: 5 bases; junction bases outside the gene matches: 9. The CDR3 extends over 14 amino acids. This chain's CDR3 is CASSTSEIPETQYF. In DNA form, the CDR3 reads TGCGCCAGCAGCACTAGCGAGATCCCCGAGACCCAGTACTTC.

V is TRBV3-1 and J is TRBJ2-7, with unresolved D. The length of the CDR3 is 16 residues. With 0 bases removed from V and 9 bases from J, the gap between germline ends came to 21 bases. Germline lookup yields CDR1 LGHDT and CDR2 YNNKEL (reference sequence). CDR3 region: CASSQEFEATSTGQYF. CDR3 sequence (DNA): TGTGCCAGCAGCCAAGAGTTCGAAGCCACTTCTACGGGGCAGTACTTC.

This clonotype was recorded many times. The chain combines TRBV20-1 with TRBJ2-1; D is unclear. CDR3 length: 12 amino acids. Germline CDR1 and CDR2: DFQATT and SNEGSKA (reference sequence). Between the trimmed V and J ends, which lost 5 bases and 6 bases, there was a span of 11 bases. DNA for the CDR3: TGCAGTGCTCCGAACGTGGGCAATGAGCAGTTCTTC. Translation gives CSAPNVGNEQFF.

This clonotype was seen many times. The rearrangement joins TRBV12-3 or TRBV12-4 to TRBJ1-4, with TRBD1 matching 8 bases. The CDR3 length is 15 residues. Germline trimming cut 2 bases from V and 4 bases from J; bases unmatched to any gene: 3. CDR3 residues: CASSLRTGSNEKLFF. The DNA of the CDR3 is TGTGCCAGCAGTTTACGGACAGGGAGTAATGAAAAACTGTTTTTT.

This clonotype turned up a few times. This chain links TRBV20-1 with TRBJ2-2; D is possibly TRBD2 (6 bases). The CDR3 is made up of 16 amino acids. Germline lookup yields CDR1 DFQATT and CDR2 SNEGSKA (reference sequence). Between the trimmed V and J ends, which lost 0 bases and 0 bases, there was a span of 11 bases. The CDR3 sequence is CSARDPQRANTGELFF. The CDR3 DNA sequence: TGCAGTGCTAGAGATCCCCAGCGGGCGAACACCGGGGAGCTGTTTTTT.

This chain connects TRBV19 to TRBJ2-7, with 11 nucleotides matching TRBD1. Looked up from germline, CDR1 is LNHDA and CDR2 is SQIVND (reference sequence). The CDR3 loop spans 14 amino acids. Germline trimming cut 4 bases from V and 7 bases from J; bases unmatched to any gene: 6. CDR3 region: CASSRTGGRYEQYF. The CDR3 bases are TGTGCCAGTAGTAGGACAGGGGGCAGATATGAGCAGTACTTC.

The chain links TRBV2 to TRBJ2-7; TRBD1 or TRBD2 may be the D gene (6 bases each). The CDR3 extends over 17 amino acids. Trimming pared 6 bases from V and 3 bases from J, leaving 24 bases between. Germline-derived CDR1 and CDR2 are SNHLY and FYNNEI. This CDR3 reads CASSLGWGASRDYEQYF. CDR3 bases: TGTGCCAGCAGCTTAGGCTGGGGGGCTTCCCGAGACTACGAGCAGTACTTC.

This clonotype showed up many times. This chain uses TRBV28 with TRBJ1-1; perhaps TRBD1 as D (5 bases). The CDR3 covers 14 residues. Germline V gene data show CDR1 as MDHEN and CDR2 as SYDVKM. Trimming left V 3 bases short and J 1 base short, with 9 bases between. The chain's CDR3 is CASSFNRRNTEAFF. In DNA form, the CDR3 reads TGTGCCAGCAGTTTCAACAGGAGGAACACTGAAGCTTTCTTT.

The chain employs TRBV9 and TRBJ1-6, with 9 bases aligning to TRBD1. Losses at the gene ends were 3 bases for V and 6 bases for J; bases not matched to a gene: 4. This CDR3 comprises 15 residues. Germline V gene data show CDR1 as SGDLS and CDR2 as YYNGEE. The CDR3 DNA reads as TGTGCCAGCAGCGGTCCGGGACAGGGTAATTCACCCCTCCACTTT. This encodes CASSGPGQGNSPLHF.

This clonotype has a count of ten or more. CDR3 amino acids: CSARVGRGREETQYF. The CDR3 DNA follows: TGCAGTGCTAGAGTTGGTAGGGGGCGCGAGGAGACCCAGTACTTC. This rearrangement joins TRBV20-1 to TRBJ2-5; 7 bases map to TRBD1. CDR3 length: 15 amino acids. Germline loops: CDR1 DFQATT, CDR2 SNEGSKA (reference sequence). V dropped 1 base and J dropped 5; count of bases not matched to a gene: 10.

Regarding this clonotype: This clone may be a read error of a much larger clone one base away. The J gene is TRBJ1-5, the V gene TRBV30; D perhaps matches TRBD1 (6 bases). The CDR3 covers 14 residues. Germline assignment: CDR1 GTSNPN and CDR2 SVGIG (reference sequence). Trimming stripped 3 bases from V and 4 bases from J, with 13 bases between. The CDR3 region is CAWSHGTRNQPQHF. DNA for the CDR3: TGTGCCTGGAGCCATGGGACAAGGAATCAGCCCCAGCATTTT.

At least ten counts were recorded for this clonotype. This chain uses TRBV20-1 with TRBJ2-1, with 11 bases lining up with TRBD2. From germline, CDR1 is DFQATT and CDR2 SNEGSKA (reference sequence). CDR3 length: 12 amino acids. The CDR3 loop reads CALAGEVNEQFF. CDR3 sequence (DNA): TGCGCACTAGCGGGAGAGGTTAATGAGCAGTTCTTC.

The sample holds many counts of this clonotype. The genes are TRBV27 and TRBJ2-7, with TRBD1 matching over 9 bases. J gave up 5 bases and V 6 bases, and 14 bases lay outside the gene matches. Germline-derived CDR1 and CDR2 are MNHEY and SMNVEV (reference sequence). The CDR3 is 16 amino acids. The chain's CDR3 is CASRAHRGQVPHEQYF. In nucleotides, the CDR3 is TGTGCCAGCAGGGCTCACAGGGGGCAAGTCCCCCACGAGCAGTACTTC.

This clonotype was recorded a few times. The chain uses TRBV20-1 and TRBJ2-7, with a possible D match to TRBD2 (7 bases). This CDR3 region has 13 residues. Germline lookup yields CDR1 DFQATT and CDR2 SNEGSKA (reference sequence). The V end lost 4 bases, the J end lost 2 bases, and 12 bases lay between the germline ends. CDR3 protein: CSANSGTPYEQYF. Here the CDR3 DNA reads TGCAGTGCTAACAGCGGGACACCCTACGAGCAGTACTTC.

This clonotype has a single count. This chain joins TRBV5-1 and TRBJ2-5; 7 positions match TRBD1. Germline-derived CDR1 and CDR2 are SGHRS and YFSETQ. This CDR3 has 16 amino acids. J gave up 5 bases and V 0 bases, and 10 bases lay outside the gene matches. This chain's CDR3 is CASSLAPGQPLETQYF. The CDR3 region has the DNA TGCGCCAGCAGCTTGGCCCCGGGACAGCCCCTGGAGACCCAGTACTTC.

This clonotype has a count of ten or more. V usage is TRBV28 and J usage is TRBJ2-1; 10 bases align to TRBD2. Germline V lookup: CDR1 MDHEN, CDR2 SYDVKM. There are 15 residues in the CDR3. J was trimmed by 7 bases and V by 5 bases; bases with no gene match: 8. The CDR3 here is CASSPLAGVVNEQFF. CDR3 DNA sequence: TGTGCCAGCAGTCCCCTAGCGGGAGTGGTGAATGAGCAGTTCTTC. The full variable domain, with the rest looked up from reference TRBV28 and TRBJ2-1, is DVKVTQSSRYLVKRTGEKVFLECVQDMDHENMFWYRQDPGLGLRLIYFSYDVKMKEKGDIPEGYSVSREKKERFSLILESASTNQTSMYLCASSPLAGVVNEQFFGPGTRLTVL.

The chain couples TRBV7-3 to TRBJ2-5; possible D gene TRBD2, 6 bases. The CDR3 is 14 amino acids. The V end was cut by 5 bases, the J end by 3 bases, with 13 bases between. Germline V gene data show CDR1 as SGHTA and CDR2 as FQGTGA. Written as DNA, the CDR3 is TGTGCCAGCAGCGGGGGACTCGCAAAAGAGACCCAGTACTTC. Translation: CASSGGLAKETQYF.

Here the CDR3 reads CASSDQKVGQGFEQFF. CDR3 in DNA: TGCGCCAGCAGTGACCAGAAAGTTGGACAGGGGTTTGAGCAGTTCTTC. This chain uses TRBV10-2 with TRBJ2-1; 9 positions agree with TRBD1. V was pared by 3 bases and J by 9 bases, with 12 bases of the junction left unmatched. In germline, CDR1 is WSHSY, CDR2 SAAADI. The CDR3 totals 16 residues.

V is TRBV20-1 and J is TRBJ2-1, with 10 bases aligning to TRBD2. V trimming: 2 bases; J trimming: 4 bases; junction bases outside the gene matches: 8. Germline V gene sequence: CDR1 DFQATT, CDR2 SNEGSKA (reference sequence). The CDR3 has 16 amino acids. In DNA form, the CDR3 reads TGCAGTGCTAGACTTACACTAGCGGGACTTTACAATGAGCAGTTCTTC. As protein: CSARLTLAGLYNEQFF.

Worth noting for this clonotype: At one end the junction does not follow the germline gene, possibly because of a read error. This sequence joins TRBV28 and TRBJ2-2; D is possibly TRBD2 (5 bases). This CDR3 has 11 residues. Germline lookup yields CDR1 MDHEN and CDR2 SYDVKM. CDR3 sequence: CVSGGTGELFF. The CDR3 bases are TGTGTCAGCGGTGGAACCGGGGAGCTGTTTTTT.

J is TRBJ2-1 and V is TRBV20-1; TRBD2 matches 9 bases. The CDR3 sequence is 17 residues long. Germline V gives CDR1 DFQATT, CDR2 SNEGSKA (reference sequence). J lost 1 base, V lost 3 bases, and 10 bases had no gene match. CDR3 in DNA: TGCAGTGCTAGTCGTCTAGCGGGAACTTTTTCCTACAATGAGCAGTTCTTC. This gives the protein CSASRLAGTFSYNEQFF.

In this sample, this clonotype turned up many times. V gene TRBV20-1 combines with J gene TRBJ2-3, with 8 bases aligning to TRBD2. CDR3 length: 16 amino acids. CDR1 DFQATT and CDR2 SNEGSKA come from the germline V gene (reference sequence). The V segment lost 2 bases and the J segment 2 bases; nucleotides outside the gene matches: 9. CDR3 DNA sequence: TGCAGTGCTAGAAGCACTAGCGGTTTTCACACAGATACGCAGTATTTT. It encodes CSARSTSGFHTDTQYF.

This clonotype was counted many times. J is TRBJ1-2 and V is TRBV29-1; possible D gene TRBD1, 5 bases. Germline V CDR1 and CDR2: SQVTM, ANQGSEA. Trimming took off 3 bases at V and 4 bases at J, with 9 bases between the two ends. This CDR3 comprises 12 residues. The CDR3 nucleotides are TGCAGCGTTGACGCCAGGGTCTATGGCTACACCTTC. Its translation is CSVDARVYGYTF.

This clonotype was picked up many times. The V and J genes are TRBV28 and TRBJ1-5; 8 bases map to TRBD1. Germline CDR1 reads MDHEN; CDR2 reads SYDVKM. V dropped 2 bases and J dropped 4; count of bases not matched to a gene: 4. The CDR3 consists of 15 residues. The CDR3 DNA is TGTGCCAGCAGTTTACAGGGGGCTGGGAATCAGCCCCAGCATTTT. Amino acid sequence: CASSLQGAGNQPQHF. The full variable domain, completed using reference TRBV28 and TRBJ1-5, is DVKVTQSSRYLVKRTGEKVFLECVQDMDHENMFWYRQDPGLGLRLIYFSYDVKMKEKGDIPEGYSVSREKKERFSLILESASTNQTSMYLCASSLQGAGNQPQHFGDGTRLSIL.

In its sample, this clonotype was seen many times. The chain has TRBV6-2 or TRBV6-3 and TRBJ2-7; 10 bases map to TRBD2. Germline V gives CDR1 MNHEY, CDR2 SVGEGT. The CDR3 has 17 residues. The junction had 9 bases not matched to a gene; V was cut back by 0 bases and J by 4 bases. CDR3 sequence: CASSYSNPSGSLYEQYF. The CDR3 coding sequence is TGTGCCAGCAGTTACTCGAATCCTAGCGGGAGCTTGTACGAGCAGTACTTC.

Remarks on this clonotype: This sequence may be a read error, since a much larger clone differs from it by one base. The J gene is TRBJ1-1, the V gene TRBV5-4; weak D call: TRBD1 (6 bases). Germline CDR1 SGHNT, CDR2 YYREEE (reference sequence). CDR3 length: 15 residues. CDR3 in amino acids: CASRRNRDKNTKAFF. The CDR3 coding sequence is TGTGCCAGCCGTCGTAACCGGGACAAGAACACTAAAGCTTTCTTT. Based on the CDR3 plus reference TRBV5-4 and TRBJ1-1, the full variable domain is ETGVTQSPTHLIKTRGQQVTLRCSSQSGHNTVSWYQQALGQGPQFIFQYYREEENGRGNFPPRFSGLQFPNYSSELNVNALELDDSALYLCASRRNRDKNTKAFFGQGTRLTVV.

The V call is TRBV4-1, the J call TRBJ2-3; the D gene is possibly TRBD1 (5 bases). This CDR3 is 17 amino acids long. Trimming pared 0 bases from V and 4 bases from J, leaving 17 bases between. Germline loops: CDR1 MGHRA, CDR2 YSYEKL. CDR3 residues: CASSQDSRVGPADTQYF. The CDR3 DNA reads as TGCGCCAGCAGCCAAGACTCACGTGTGGGGCCAGCAGATACGCAGTATTTT.

V is TRBV20-1 and J is TRBJ2-1; 9 bases are a match to TRBD2. The CDR3 has 17 residues. The trim removed 3 bases at V and 7 bases at J, leaving 16 bases unmatched. From germline, CDR1 is DFQATT and CDR2 SNEGSKA (reference sequence). CDR3 in amino acids: CSAREGRVAGVQNEQFF. In nucleotides, the CDR3 is TGCAGTGCTAGGGAGGGTCGAGTAGCGGGAGTCCAGAATGAGCAGTTCTTC.

The CDR3 region is CSATGGNQPQHF. CDR3 DNA sequence: TGCAGTGCTACAGGGGGCAATCAGCCCCAGCATTTT. The chain combines TRBV20-1 with TRBJ1-5, with a possible D match to TRBD1 (6 bases). CDR3 length equals 12 residues. Between the trimmed V and J ends, which lost 4 bases and 2 bases, there was a span of 6 bases. From germline, CDR1 is DFQATT and CDR2 SNEGSKA (reference sequence).

This clonotype was seen only a few times. The chain has TRBV27 and TRBJ1-2; D remains ambiguous. The V gene's germline CDR1 is MNHEY and CDR2 SMNVEV (reference sequence). V dropped 4 bases and J dropped 0 bases, with 6 bases sitting between them. The CDR3 consists of 13 residues. This CDR3 reads CASSWRANYGYTF. CDR3 sequence (DNA): TGTGCCAGCAGTTGGCGGGCTAACTATGGCTACACCTTC.